One and the same sample provided the 25 T cell receptor beta chains below, sequenced in a study of neurological immune-mediated disorders. Each CDR3 protein is one row after TCRdb ran MiXCR on the 5' RACE reads. The repertoire includes about 89,000 distinct CDR3 sequences, 2.5% to 3% of them detected once, and over 0.95% sits in the top ten. The sequencing input was PBMCs. The receptors here all came from a woman aged 25 to 39 with multiple sclerosis.

This clonotype was counted at least ten times. The V gene is TRBV29-1, the J gene TRBJ2-5, with a weak D call TRBD2 (5 bases). Trimming removed 1 base from V and 0 bases from J, with 9 bases in between. CDR3 length: 14 residues. From germline, CDR1 is SQVTM and CDR2 ANQGSEA. The CDR3 DNA sequence: TGCAGCGTTGAAGCTAGCTTGTACCAAGAGACCCAGTACTTC. Encoded protein: CSVEASLYQETQYF.

This clonotype was recorded many times. The chain couples TRBV27 to TRBJ2-3; D is unclear. Trimming cost V 4 bases and J 4 bases, with 9 bases left between them. CDR3 size: 13 residues. Looked up from germline, CDR1 is MNHEY and CDR2 is SMNVEV (reference sequence). The CDR3 reads CASSSETSDTQYF. The CDR3 DNA reads TGTGCCAGCAGTTCGGAGACCTCAGATACGCAGTATTTT.

This clonotype was seen repeatedly, ten times or more. The chain combines TRBV7-9 with TRBJ2-7; tentative D call: TRBD1 (7 bases). Trimming stripped 3 bases from V and 2 bases from J, with 14 bases between. The germline V gene has CDR1 SEHNR and CDR2 FQNEAQ (reference sequence). The CDR3 is 15 residues long. The CDR3 sequence is CASSFQGEATYEQYF. DNA for the CDR3: TGTGCCAGCAGCTTCCAGGGGGAGGCAACCTACGAGCAGTACTTC.

This clonotype was seen repeatedly, ten times or more. The CDR3 DNA reads as TGTGCCAGCAGCCCCGGACTAGCGTTCACCGGGGAGCTGTTTTTT. Amino acid sequence: CASSPGLAFTGELFF. This chain uses TRBV5-6 with TRBJ2-2; 9 nucleotides match TRBD2. After removal of 4 bases from V and 4 bases from J, the junction contained 5 bases not matched to a gene. Germline assignment: CDR1 SGHDT and CDR2 YYEEEE. This CDR3 comprises 15 residues.

This clonotype has a count of ten or more. The rearrangement joins TRBV12-3 or TRBV12-4 to TRBJ2-7, with a tentative D call TRBD2 (6 bases). This CDR3 is 16 amino acids long. The V end was cut by 6 bases, the J end by 0 bases, with 18 bases between. CDR3 in amino acids: CASRHGRTTSSYEQYF. CDR3 sequence (DNA): TGTGCCAGCAGGCACGGACGGACTACGAGCTCCTACGAGCAGTACTTC.

This clonotype was found many times. This chain connects TRBV9 to TRBJ2-5; D is uncertain. Germline CDR1 is SGDLS and CDR2 is YYNGEE. V lost 3 bases and J lost 2, with 11 bases in between. The CDR3 length is 14 residues. The CDR3 sequence is CASSALGWQETQYF. DNA for the CDR3: TGTGCCAGCAGCGCTCTGGGGTGGCAAGAGACCCAGTACTTC.

This clonotype was found many times. This chain joins TRBV20-1 and TRBJ2-7; D is uncertain. The germline V gene encodes CDR1 DFQATT and CDR2 SNEGSKA (reference sequence). Trimming shortened V by 4 bases and J by 3 bases, and 19 bases separated the two germline ends. The CDR3 is 15 residues long. The CDR3 spells CSAIGPTREVYEQYF. In nucleotides, the CDR3 is TGCAGTGCTATAGGACCCACCAGAGAGGTCTACGAGCAGTACTTC.

Worth noting for this clonotype: A read error is possible here, since a much larger clone lies one base away. The V gene is TRBV18, the J gene TRBJ1-1, with a weak D call TRBD1 (6 bases). CDR3 length: 14 amino acids. Germline V gives CDR1 KGHSH, CDR2 LQKENI. DNA for the CDR3: TGTGCCAGCTCACCAGATACAGGGAGCACTAAAGCTTTCTTT. It translates to CASSPDTGSTKAFF.

At least ten counts were recorded for this clonotype. The chain employs TRBV7-8 and TRBJ1-5, with D unclear. CDR3 length: 13 amino acids. The V gene lost 1 base and the J gene lost 6 bases, with 7 bases spanning the gap. CDR1 is SGHVS, CDR2 FQNEAQ, per germline. The CDR3 protein is CASSLGTAQPQHF. The CDR3 region has the DNA TGTGCCAGCAGCTTAGGGACGGCTCAGCCCCAGCATTTT.

This clonotype was detected many times. The chain is built from TRBV4-2 and TRBJ2-3, with D possibly matching TRBD1 (6 bases). V lost 0 bases and J lost 0, with 7 bases in between. Germline V lookup: CDR1 LGHNA, CDR2 YNFKEQ. The length of the CDR3 is 15 residues. CDR3: CASSQDQGSTDTQYF. Here the CDR3 DNA reads TGTGCCAGCAGCCAAGACCAGGGGAGCACAGATACGCAGTATTTT.

In its sample, this clonotype was seen many times. An end of the junction differs from the germline gene, which may be a read error. The chain uses TRBV3-1 and TRBJ1-1, with 7 bases matching TRBD1. CDR1 LGHDT and CDR2 YNNKEL come from the germline V gene (reference sequence). This CDR3 region has 14 residues. The CDR3 here is CASTQGGRGTEAFF. In DNA form, the CDR3 reads TGTGCCAGCACCCAAGGGGGCAGGGGCACTGAAGCTTTCTTT.

This clonotype was counted at least ten times. The chain links TRBV5-1 to TRBJ2-7; D may be TRBD1 (6 bases). CDR3 size: 14 residues. V shed 4 bases and J shed 4 bases, with 15 bases lying between them. Germline assignment: CDR1 SGHRS and CDR2 YFSETQ. DNA for the CDR3: TGCGCCAGCAGCCGCACGGCAGGGGAATACGAGCAGTACTTC. This codes for CASSRTAGEYEQYF.

This clonotype was seen ten or more times. Written as DNA, the CDR3 is TGCAGTGCTCCGACTAGCTCTAGCACAGATACGCAGTATTTT. Translation: CSAPTSSSTDTQYF. The rearrangement links TRBV20-1 to TRBJ2-3; 7 nucleotides line up with TRBD2. The CDR3 is 14 residues long. Germline CDR1 is DFQATT and CDR2 is SNEGSKA (reference sequence). V shed 5 bases, J shed 0 bases, and the junction held 5 bases outside the gene matches.

This clonotype was seen repeatedly, ten times or more. The chain combines TRBV5-1 with TRBJ2-1; possibly TRBD2 for D (6 bases). V lost 5 bases to trimming and J lost 0 bases, with 18 bases between them. CDR3 length equals 17 residues. From germline, CDR1 is SGHRS and CDR2 YFSETQ. CDR3 bases: TGCGCCAGCAGACCTTTGGGGACTCTACTCTCCTACAATGAGCAGTTCTTC. Translation: CASRPLGTLLSYNEQFF.

This clonotype was seen ten or more times. The rearrangement links TRBV12-3 or TRBV12-4 to TRBJ2-3; D remains ambiguous. The V and J ends lost 5 bases and 4 bases respectively, with 10 bases between them. This CDR3 comprises 13 residues. The CDR3 spells CASSTDLADTQYF. The CDR3 coding sequence is TGTGCCAGCAGTACGGACCTGGCAGATACGCAGTATTTT.

The table lists this clonotype with many counts. The V and J genes are TRBV7-9 and TRBJ2-1, with D perhaps TRBD2 (6 bases). Trimming removed 6 bases at V and 2 bases at J, with 14 bases between. The CDR3 totals 15 residues. Germline V gene lookup returns CDR1 SEHNR and CDR2 FQNEAQ (reference sequence). CDR3 DNA: TGTGCCAGCAGAGATAGCGGAGGTACCTACAATGAGCAGTTCTTC. Its translation is CASRDSGGTYNEQFF.

This clonotype came up many times. This sequence joins TRBV7-9 and TRBJ2-7, with D perhaps being TRBD1 or TRBD2 (5 bases each). Per the germline V gene, CDR1 is SEHNR and CDR2 is FQNEAQ (reference sequence). Trimming took 2 bases from V and 4 from J, leaving 15 bases between them. CDR3 size: 15 residues. The CDR3 coding sequence is TGTGCCAGCAGCTTAAGGGGACGGGACGGTTACGAGCAGTACTTC. Translation: CASSLRGRDGYEQYF.

This clonotype was recorded many times. V gene TRBV10-3 combines with J gene TRBJ2-1, with 10 bases fitting TRBD1. Trimming cost V 7 bases and J 7 bases; bases outside gene matches: 4. The CDR3 runs to 13 residues. CDR1 and CDR2 from the germline V gene are ENHRY and SYGVKD. CDR3: CAINPDRGNEQFF. In DNA, the CDR3 is TGTGCCATCAACCCGGACAGGGGGAATGAGCAGTTCTTC.

This clonotype was seen at least ten times. V is TRBV9 and J is TRBJ1-2; 8 nucleotides line up with TRBD1. Germline V lookup: CDR1 SGDLS, CDR2 YYNGEE. V shed 0 bases and J 3 bases; nucleotides not matched to a gene: 10. The CDR3 is 17 amino acids. The CDR3 DNA reads TGTGCCAGCAGCGTAGGAGGGGGTGGGACAGGAGACTATGGCTACACCTTC. Amino acids: CASSVGGGGTGDYGYTF.

This clonotype was detected ten times or more. The chain employs TRBV7-9 and TRBJ2-1; TRBD1 agrees at 9 bases. V dropped 3 bases and J dropped 2; count of bases not matched to a gene: 8. Germline V lookup: CDR1 SEHNR, CDR2 FQNEAQ (reference sequence). The CDR3 covers 17 residues. The CDR3 spells CASSFSVWTGAYNEQFF. Written as DNA, the CDR3 is TGTGCCAGCAGCTTTTCAGTCTGGACAGGGGCCTACAATGAGCAGTTCTTC.

The table lists this clonotype with a few counts. The chain carries TRBV7-2 and TRBJ2-1; 8 positions match TRBD1. Germline values: CDR1 SGHTA, CDR2 FQGNSA. With V trimmed by 1 base and J by 5 bases, 28 bases remained unmatched. CDR3 length: 23 residues. CDR3 region: CASSLVRQGAREIFLSAHNEQFF. The CDR3, as DNA: TGTGCCAGCAGCTTAGTTCGCCAGGGGGCGAGAGAAATCTTTTTATCCGCACACAATGAGCAGTTCTTC.

This clonotype has ten or more counts. V gene TRBV7-3 combines with J gene TRBJ2-1, with D perhaps matching TRBD2 (6 bases). CDR1 is SGHTA, CDR2 FQGTGA, per germline. Trimming took 5 bases from V and 2 from J, leaving 10 bases between them. This CDR3 region has 14 residues. CDR3 protein: CASSGRGPYNEQFF. The CDR3 DNA is TGTGCCAGCAGCGGGCGGGGTCCCTACAATGAGCAGTTCTTC.

This clonotype was picked up many times. This rearrangement joins TRBV5-1 to TRBJ2-3; a possible D gene is TRBD2 (5 bases). CDR1 SGHRS and CDR2 YFSETQ come from the germline V gene. CDR3 size: 14 residues. V lost 5 bases, J lost 4 bases, and 14 bases lay in between. The CDR3 region is CASRLTGMSDTQYF. Written as DNA, the CDR3 is TGCGCCAGCAGATTGACCGGGATGTCAGATACGCAGTATTTT.

The genes are TRBV29-1 and TRBJ1-1, with TRBD1 identical over 9 bases. Trimming removed 6 bases from V and 7 bases from J; junction bases left unmatched: 12. CDR3 length equals 14 residues. Germline CDR1 SQVTM, CDR2 ANQGSEA. This CDR3 reads CSVGDTGGWSEAFF. The DNA of the CDR3 is TGCAGCGTGGGGGATACAGGGGGCTGGAGTGAAGCTTTCTTT. The full variable domain, in which reference TRBV29-1 and TRBJ1-1 provide the parts outside the CDR3, is SAVISQKPSRDICQRGTSLTIQCQVDSQVTMMFWYRQQPGQSLTLIATANQGSEATYESGFVIDKFPISRPNLTFSTLTVSNMSPEDSSIYLCSVGDTGGWSEAFFGQGTRLTVV.

Ten or more counts support this clonotype. The V gene is TRBV4-3, the J gene TRBJ2-7, with D tentatively TRBD1 (6 bases). Germline assignment: CDR1 LGHNA and CDR2 YSLEER. The V and J ends lost 8 bases and 3 bases respectively, with 14 bases between them. This CDR3 is 13 amino acids long. This CDR3 reads CASLQGLDYEQYF. The CDR3 DNA reads TGCGCCAGCCTACAGGGTTTAGACTACGAGCAGTACTTC.